The subject of this entry is one T cell receptor (beta chain). The antigen is not known. Sequencing was performed with immunoSEQ multiplex PCR; in TCRdb, only in-frame clones are kept and a portion is missing. The data hold about 140,000 clones, with over 75% observed a single time. The source of the sample is a study of cytotoxic CD8 clonotypes in ibrutinib-treated CLL. As for the study in general: Median treatment time before response sampling was approximately 11 months, range 6 to 36. Mean yields were approximately 250,000 productive templates and over 85,000 productive rearrangements per sample.

Losses at the gene ends were 5 bases for V and 7 bases for J; bases not matched to a gene: 5. This CDR3 is built from 14 residues. Germline V gives CDR1 SGHTA, CDR2 FQGNSA. Study-level results: With treatment, public clonotypes, which were uncommon, either contracted or remained stable. Circulating CD8+ T-cell counts were tracked by baseline clonality, which exceeded that of age-matched healthy donors.

The chain combines TRBV7-2 with TRBJ2-2; TRBD2 aligns across 9 bases. The starting material was PBMCs, obtained after 36 months of ibrutinib treatment. This receptor was obtained from a human donor with chronic lymphocytic leukemia. CDR3 region: CASSKGLASGELFF. In nucleotides, the CDR3 is TGTGCCAGCAGCAAAGGACTAGCGAGCGGGGAGCTGTTTTTT.